The 19 T cell receptor beta chains below come from one sample, sequenced in a study of blood T cell repertoires in COVID-19. Libraries were prepared by immunoSEQ multiplex PCR; TCRdb keeps only in-frame clonotypes and omits some of them. The data show roughly 420,000 clones, with approximately 88% seen just once and about 0.89% held by the top ten. The sample comprised PBMCs or T cells enriched from blood (not recorded which). These receptors were taken from a woman younger than 45 with acute COVID-19.

This sequence joins TRBV5-1 and TRBJ2-1; TRBD1 matches at 9 bases. V was pared by 4 bases and J by 4 bases, with 12 bases of the junction left unmatched. CDR1 and CDR2 (germline): SGHRS, YFSETQ. The CDR3 is 17 residues long. The CDR3 DNA follows: TGCGCCAGCAGCGACCCAACCGGACAGGGGATTTACAATGAGCAGTTCTTC. It yields the protein CASSDPTGQGIYNEQFF.

This clone showed up just once. The gene calls are TRBV4-1 and TRBJ1-3, with 9 bases lining up with TRBD1. J lost 0 bases, V lost 1 base, and 4 bases had no gene match. Germline CDR1 MGHRA, CDR2 YSYEKL. This CDR3 contains 17 residues. The CDR3 sequence: CASSQGQGGISGNTIYF. For the CDR3, the DNA is TGCGCCAGCAGCCAAGGACAGGGGGGGATCTCTGGAAACACCATATATTTT.

V usage is TRBV19 and J usage is TRBJ1-1; D is perhaps TRBD1 (6 bases). V was clipped by 5 bases and J by 1 base, with 17 bases between them. The germline V gene has CDR1 LNHDA and CDR2 SQIVND (reference sequence). CDR3 length: 16 amino acids. In DNA, the CDR3 is TGTGCCAGTAGTTCCGGGGGGGGCCGACAGAACACTGAAGCTTTCTTT. Encoded protein: CASSSGGGRQNTEAFF.

The chain has TRBV7-3 and TRBJ1-5; no clear D gene. CDR3 size: 13 residues. Trimming left V 5 bases short and J 7 bases short, with 12 bases between. Germline CDR1 and CDR2: SGHTA and FQGTGA. CDR3 DNA: TGTGCCAGCAGCCCCTTTGGCGGACAGCCCCAGCATTTT. It encodes CASSPFGGQPQHF.

The rearrangement uses TRBV5-1 and TRBJ2-7, with a tentative D call TRBD1 (6 bases). Trimming removed 4 bases at V and 5 bases at J, with 13 bases between. The CDR3 covers 13 residues. CDR1 is SGHRS and CDR2 is YFSETQ in the germline V gene. The CDR3 DNA reads as TGCGCCAGCAGCAATCTACAGGGCAACGAGCAGTACTTC. Residues: CASSNLQGNEQYF. Together with reference TRBV5-1 and TRBJ2-7, the CDR3 gives the full variable domain: KAGVTQTPRYLIKTRGQQVTLSCSPISGHRSVSWYQQTPGQGLQFLFEYFSETQRNKGNFPGRFSGRQFSNSRSEMNVSTLELGDSALYLCASSNLQGNEQYFGPGTRLTVT.

The V call is TRBV7-2, the J call TRBJ2-1; TRBD2 matches at 8 bases. The CDR3 sequence is 15 residues long. In germline, CDR1 is SGHTA, CDR2 FQGNSA. J lost 5 bases, V lost 1 base, and 4 bases had no gene match. This CDR3 reads CASSLVGGGNNEQFF. CDR3 coding DNA: TGTGCCAGCAGCTTAGTGGGCGGGGGGAACAATGAGCAGTTCTTC.

This chain joins TRBV30 and TRBJ1-6, with TRBD1 as a possible D gene (5 bases). Germline assignment: CDR1 GTSNPN and CDR2 SVGIG (reference sequence). Trimming stripped 3 bases from V and 7 bases from J, with 16 bases between. The CDR3 extends over 15 amino acids. The CDR3 region has the DNA TGTGCCTGGAGGGGTGTCGGCAGGGTAAATTCACCCCTCCACTTT. Its translation: CAWRGVGRVNSPLHF.

The rearrangement links TRBV5-1 to TRBJ1-6, with 7 bases lining up with TRBD1. The CDR3 length is 16 residues. The germline gives CDR1 SGHRS, CDR2 YFSETQ. J gave up 5 bases and V 2 bases, and 7 bases lay outside the gene matches. CDR3 DNA: TGCGCCAGCAGCTTACAGGGGAACAATCATAATTCACCCCTCCACTTT. Its translation: CASSLQGNNHNSPLHF.

In regard to this clone: Other DNA sequences in the sample encode the same CDR3. V and J are TRBV7-3 and TRBJ2-2; D is undetermined. This CDR3 has 15 amino acids. The germline CDR1 and CDR2 sequences are SGHTA and FQGTGA. V lost 3 bases, J lost 1 base, and 9 bases lay in between. The CDR3 bases are TGTGCCAGCAGCTTGACCGGCGGGAACACCGGGGAGCTGTTTTTT. This translates into CASSLTGGNTGELFF.

The genes are TRBV30 and TRBJ1-2; 10 bases align to TRBD1. With 2 bases clipped from V and 4 bases from J, the junction kept 7 bases outside the gene matches. The CDR3 is made up of 15 amino acids. Germline CDR1 reads GTSNPN; CDR2 reads SVGIG (reference sequence). The CDR3 sequence: CAWSQWDRGRYGYTF. The CDR3 bases are TGTGCCTGGAGTCAGTGGGACAGGGGTCGCTATGGCTACACCTTC.

This chain links TRBV10-1 with TRBJ2-2; a weak D match, TRBD2 (5 bases). The V gene's germline CDR1 is WNHNN and CDR2 SYGVQD (reference sequence). V lost 3 bases, J lost 2 bases, and 10 bases lay in between. The CDR3 is 15 amino acids. The DNA of the CDR3 is TGCGCCAGCAGTGATGGTGGACTTAACACCGGGGAGCTGTTTTTT. Encoded protein: CASSDGGLNTGELFF.

This clone is a singleton in its sample. This rearrangement joins TRBV6-5 to TRBJ1-1, with D perhaps matching TRBD1 (6 bases). The CDR3 is 15 amino acids. Trimming pared 6 bases from V and 4 bases from J, leaving 18 bases between. The germline V gene encodes CDR1 MNHEY and CDR2 SVGAGI. The CDR3 DNA sequence: TGTGCCAGCAGCGCCCCCGACAGGTCAAGCACTGAAGCTTTCTTT. This codes for CASSAPDRSSTEAFF.

This CDR3 is CASSLGGQSEAFF. The CDR3 bases are TGTGCCAGCTCCTTAGGGGGTCAGTCTGAAGCTTTCTTT. The V call is TRBV28, the J call TRBJ1-1; D might be TRBD1 (6 bases). V was trimmed by 8 bases and J by 6 bases, leaving 16 bases between them. The CDR3 is 13 residues long. Germline V lookup: CDR1 MDHEN, CDR2 SYDVKM.

This clone was detected only once. The rearrangement links TRBV11-1 to TRBJ2-1; 9 bases match TRBD2. This CDR3 region has 16 residues. The V gene end was trimmed by 4 bases and the J gene end by 2 bases; junction bases not matched to a gene: 6. Germline V CDR1 and CDR2: SGHAT, FQDESV (reference sequence). CDR3 nucleotides: TGTGCCAGCAGCTCCAGCGGGGGGCTCCCCTACAATGAGCAGTTCTTC. Translating gives CASSSSGGLPYNEQFF.

This clone was counted only a few times. The chain joins TRBV19 to TRBJ1-2; 8 nucleotides match TRBD1. The V segment lost 4 bases and the J segment 8 bases; nucleotides outside the gene matches: 6. Germline V CDR1 and CDR2: LNHDA, SQIVND (reference sequence). The CDR3 spans 13 residues. The CDR3 loop reads CASSTQGARGYTF. The CDR3 DNA is TGTGCCAGTAGTACCCAGGGGGCGCGAGGCTACACCTTC.

This sequence joins TRBV7-6 and TRBJ1-2, with unresolved D. Trimming left V 9 bases short and J 0 bases short, with 11 bases between. The germline CDR1 and CDR2 sequences are SGHVS and FNYEAQ. The CDR3 covers 13 residues. CDR3 amino acids: CASSGGTNYGYTF. CDR3 in DNA: TGTGCCAGTTCGGGCGGGACTAACTATGGCTACACCTTC.

The chain couples TRBV5-1 to TRBJ1-4, with D maybe TRBD1 (5 bases). CDR3 length: 14 amino acids. Germline CDR1 and CDR2: SGHRS and YFSETQ. The V gene lost 6 bases and the J gene lost 5 bases, with 14 bases spanning the gap. CDR3 bases: TGCGCCAGCAAATCTCAGGGAGGGAATGAAAAACTGTTTTTT. As protein: CASKSQGGNEKLFF.

The chain uses TRBV29-1 and TRBJ2-1; the match to TRBD2 covers 10 bases. Per the germline V gene, CDR1 is SQVTM and CDR2 is ANQGSEA. Trimming cost V 6 bases and J 9 bases; bases outside gene matches: 17. The CDR3 has 16 residues. This chain's CDR3 is CSVPPFPAGGHLEQFF. CDR3 nucleotides: TGCAGCGTCCCACCCTTCCCAGCGGGGGGGCATCTTGAGCAGTTCTTC.

The chain is built from TRBV4-1 and TRBJ2-7; 7 bases line up with TRBD1. The CDR3 totals 16 residues. The V gene end was trimmed by 0 bases and the J gene end by 5 bases; junction bases not matched to a gene: 10. The germline V gene encodes CDR1 MGHRA and CDR2 YSYEKL. The CDR3 DNA sequence: TGCGCCAGCAGCCAAGATAGATCCAGGGGGACGAACGAGCAGTACTTC. This translates into CASSQDRSRGTNEQYF.